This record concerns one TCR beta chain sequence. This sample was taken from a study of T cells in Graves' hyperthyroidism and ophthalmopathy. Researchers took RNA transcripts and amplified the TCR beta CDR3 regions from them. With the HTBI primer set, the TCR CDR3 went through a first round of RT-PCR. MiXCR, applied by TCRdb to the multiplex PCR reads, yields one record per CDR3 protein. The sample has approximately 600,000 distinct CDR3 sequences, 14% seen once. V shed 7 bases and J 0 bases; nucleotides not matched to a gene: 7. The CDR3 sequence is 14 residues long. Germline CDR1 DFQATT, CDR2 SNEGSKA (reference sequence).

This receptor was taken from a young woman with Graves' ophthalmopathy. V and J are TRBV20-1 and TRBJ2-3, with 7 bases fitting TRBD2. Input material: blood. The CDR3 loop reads CSVDGSGSTDTQYF. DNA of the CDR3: TGCAGTGTAGATGGTAGCGGGAGCACAGATACGCAGTATTTT.